This T cell receptor beta chain is drawn from a study of blood T cell repertoires in COVID-19. Study context: There were acute and convalescent COVID-19 samples, and they came from the United States, Italy and Spain. PBMCs, B-cell-depleted T cells, or T cells were the source of the cDNA or gDNA that made up the material.

This CDR3 has 17 residues. Losses at the gene ends were 4 bases for V and 4 bases for J; bases not matched to a gene: 9. Germline lookup yields CDR1 SGHTA and CDR2 FQGTGA. Methods used by the authors: Reference gene primer amplification gave nucleated cell count estimates. The method was immunoSEQ multiplex PCR; TCRdb's version includes in-frame clones alone and lacks a portion of them. V and J calls and clone size are given by that table; D and trimming were obtained from the DNA. The table lists about 270,000 clones, approximately 84% of them singletons, with around 9.1% in the top ten. The source is a human donor in a cohort sampled during active COVID-19. The sequenced sample was peripheral blood. The rearrangement links TRBV7-3 to TRBJ2-6, with 8 positions matching TRBD2. The DNA for the CDR3 is TGTGCCAGCAGCTGGGCCGGGAGGGCCTCAGGGGCCAACGTCCTGACTTTC. Translated, it gives CASSWAGRASGANVLTF.